The 17 T cell receptor beta chains in this list originate from one sample, sequenced in a study of T cell responses to AZD1222 COVID-19 vaccine (TCRdb year 2021). Sample time point, as interpreted from the label and publication: about 28 days (+/-7) after the second vaccine dose. The library was produced with the immunoSEQ multiplex PCR assay. TCRdb's version of the immuneACCESS table is confined to in-frame rearrangements and falls short of the full clone set. An unresolved V gene accounts for under half of the shortfall where checked; the remainder is of unknown origin. This sample is represented by around 160,000 clones; 94% of them were singletons. Roughly 5.6% of the sample goes to the ten largest clones. Sequencing was performed on peripheral blood, taken 28 days after the second AZD1222 dose. The receptors here all came from an adult who received the AZD1222 COVID-19 vaccine.

The V gene is TRBV18, the J gene TRBJ1-1; the D gene is possibly TRBD1 (5 bases). The CDR3 is 16 residues long. V lost 1 base and J 3 bases, leaving 15 bases between the germline ends. Germline values: CDR1 KGHSH, CDR2 LQKENI. The CDR3 loop reads CASSPLRGNMDTEAFF. The CDR3 DNA follows: TGTGCCAGCTCACCACTCCGGGGGAATATGGACACTGAAGCTTTCTTT.

The genes are TRBV6-2 or TRBV6-3 and TRBJ2-7; TRBD2 matches 8 bases. The CDR3 length is 14 residues. Unmatched junction bases numbered 7, after V lost 7 bases and J lost 2 bases. Per the germline V gene, CDR1 is MNHEY and CDR2 is SVGEGT. CDR3 in amino acids: CASTPGLGPYEQYF. CDR3 DNA sequence: TGTGCCAGCACCCCGGGACTAGGGCCCTACGAGCAGTACTTC.

The V and J genes are TRBV20-1 and TRBJ1-2; D uncertain. The germline V and J ends were trimmed by 6 bases and 4 bases, with 12 bases remaining between them. The CDR3 is made up of 12 amino acids. Germline lookup yields CDR1 DFQATT and CDR2 SNEGSKA (reference sequence). This CDR3 is CSASDGPYGYTF. CDR3 bases: TGCAGTGCCAGTGACGGTCCCTATGGCTACACCTTC.

The rearrangement uses TRBV29-1 and TRBJ1-3; D ambiguous. This CDR3 has 11 residues. Trimming took off 7 bases at V and 1 base at J, with 5 bases between the two ends. Germline lookup yields CDR1 SQVTM and CDR2 ANQGSEA. CDR3 bases: TGCAGCGCACTTTCTGGAAACACCATATATTTT. It specifies CSALSGNTIYF.

V gene TRBV18 combines with J gene TRBJ2-7, with 13 bases aligning to TRBD2. The CDR3 has 18 amino acids. In germline, CDR1 is KGHSH, CDR2 LQKENI. V was clipped by 4 bases and J by 1 base; unmatched bases: 10. The CDR3, as DNA: TGTGCCAGCTCACGAAAAGGGACTAGCGGGAACCCATCCTACGAGCAGTACTTC. Encoded protein: CASSRKGTSGNPSYEQYF.

This chain joins TRBV7-9 and TRBJ2-2; possibly TRBD2 for D (6 bases). Germline CDR1 reads SEHNR; CDR2 reads FQNEAQ (reference sequence). V was clipped by 4 bases and J by 6 bases, with 12 bases between them. The CDR3 totals 14 residues. The CDR3 loop is CASSSTRGAGELFF. DNA for the CDR3: TGTGCCAGCAGCTCGACTAGAGGGGCCGGGGAGCTGTTTTTT.

CDR3: CASSRTGQGAYEQYF. The CDR3, as DNA: TGTGCCAGCAGCCGCACGGGACAGGGGGCCTACGAGCAGTACTTC. The chain uses TRBV6-2 or TRBV6-3 and TRBJ2-7; 11 bases are a match to TRBD1. This CDR3 spans 15 amino acids. V lost 6 bases, J lost 2 bases, and 6 bases stayed unmatched. Per germline, CDR1 MNHEY and CDR2 SVGEGT.

The chain links TRBV6-4 to TRBJ2-7; D gene unclear. The length of the CDR3 is 14 residues. The ends were cut back, 6 bases at V and 1 base at J, with 13 bases in the middle. CDR1 and CDR2 (germline): MRHNA, SNTAGT. CDR3 sequence (DNA): TGTGCCAGCAGCCCCCAGCACGGTTCCTACGAGCAGTACTTC. It specifies CASSPQHGSYEQYF.

The V gene is TRBV6-2 or TRBV6-3, the J gene TRBJ2-7, with 9 bases matching TRBD2. The CDR3 totals 15 residues. V lost 5 bases to trimming and J lost 6 bases; unmatched junction nucleotides: 11. Germline CDR1 and CDR2: MNHEY and SVGEGT. CDR3 sequence reads: CASSTPIAGVGEQYF. The DNA for the CDR3 is TGTGCCAGCAGTACCCCCATAGCGGGAGTGGGCGAGCAGTACTTC.

V and J are TRBV6-5 and TRBJ2-7; 9 nucleotides align to TRBD1. Trimming at V came to 5 bases and at J to 3 bases, leaving 8 bases not matched to a gene. The CDR3 is 15 amino acids. The V gene's germline CDR1 is MNHEY and CDR2 SVGAGI. The CDR3 loop is CASSPDRGHNYEQYF. The DNA for the CDR3 is TGTGCCAGCAGTCCGGACAGGGGACACAACTACGAGCAGTACTTC.

The rearrangement uses TRBV19 and TRBJ2-6; no firm D call. Germline-derived CDR1 and CDR2 are LNHDA and SQIVND (reference sequence). There are 15 residues in the CDR3. Trimming left V 1 base short and J 2 bases short, with 6 bases between. CDR3 sequence: CASSIVGTGANVLTF. CDR3 bases: TGTGCCAGTAGTATAGTGGGAACTGGGGCCAACGTCCTGACTTTC.

The J gene is TRBJ1-4, the V gene TRBV27, with D tentatively TRBD1 (6 bases). CDR3 length equals 15 residues. Germline-derived CDR1 and CDR2 are MNHEY and SMNVEV (reference sequence). V shed 6 bases and J shed 8 bases, with 19 bases lying between them. The CDR3 DNA sequence: TGTGCCAGCAGGACCCTACCGGGACATGGGGAAAAACTGTTTTTT. Amino acid sequence: CASRTLPGHGEKLFF.

This clone was seen just once. This sequence joins TRBV7-2 and TRBJ1-1, with D possibly being TRBD1 (5 bases). The germline CDR1 and CDR2 sequences are SGHTA and FQGNSA. Trimming took 2 bases from V and 3 from J, leaving 16 bases between them. CDR3 length: 16 amino acids. DNA of the CDR3: TGTGCCAGCAGCTTAAGCTGGGACCGACTTTACACTGAAGCTTTCTTT. As protein: CASSLSWDRLYTEAFF. Together with reference TRBV7-2 and TRBJ1-1, the CDR3 gives the full variable domain: GAGVSQSPSNKVTEKGKDVELRCDPISGHTALYWYRQSLGQGLEFLIYFQGNSAPDKSGLPSDRFSAERTGGSVSTLTIQRTQQEDSAVYLCASSLSWDRLYTEAFFGQGTRLTVV.

The V call is TRBV2, the J call TRBJ2-7; perhaps TRBD1 as D (6 bases). This CDR3 contains 14 residues. Germline V CDR1 and CDR2: SNHLY, FYNNEI. Trimming cost V 4 bases and J 2 bases, with 12 bases left between them. The DNA of the CDR3 is TGTGCCAGCAGTGCTGGGACACTAGCCTACGAGCAGTACTTC. Amino acids: CASSAGTLAYEQYF.

J is TRBJ1-2 and V is TRBV6-1; 11 bases are a match to TRBD1. This CDR3 spans 15 amino acids. In germline, CDR1 is MNHNS, CDR2 SASEGT. V was clipped by 4 bases and J by 4 bases; unmatched bases: 5. CDR3 in amino acids: CASSAAGTGGYGYTF. CDR3 DNA: TGTGCCAGCAGTGCAGCCGGGACAGGGGGCTATGGCTACACCTTC.

This clone turned up a few times. V gene TRBV30 combines with J gene TRBJ2-6; D possibly corresponds to TRBD1 (5 bases). Per germline, CDR1 GTSNPN and CDR2 SVGIG (reference sequence). V was trimmed by 1 base and J by 4 bases, leaving 11 bases between them. The CDR3 totals 15 residues. The CDR3 here is CAWSGQNAGANVLTF. The CDR3 DNA is TGTGCCTGGAGTGGACAGAATGCAGGGGCCAACGTCCTGACTTTC.

This chain connects TRBV6-5 to TRBJ1-2; D perhaps matches TRBD1 (6 bases). Germline CDR1 MNHEY, CDR2 SVGAGI. V was cut by 0 bases and J by 4 bases, with 15 bases left in between. This CDR3 is 16 amino acids long. The CDR3 nucleotides are TGTGCCAGCAGTTACTCGACCCTGGGACACCTCTATGGCTACACCTTC. It codes for CASSYSTLGHLYGYTF.